The sequence of this T cell receptor beta chain was determined in a study of shared clonotypes between healthy human individuals. CD45RO-negative cells were positively selected for CCR7, leaving out terminally differentiated effector memory CD45RA+ cells. Healthy and HIV-negative, the adult donors had no recent acute infections or vaccinations. Overall study findings and caveats: Generation probability values for non-shared clonotypes were lower than those for clonotypes shared by all four donors. A limitation of the genetic and exposure-history diversity represented arose from few donors. With several donors compared, 4% to 5.5% of naive CD4 clonotypes were shared.

The germline V and J ends were trimmed by 3 bases and 3 bases, with 16 bases remaining between them. CDR3 length equals 16 residues. Germline V gene lookup returns CDR1 MGHRA and CDR2 YSYEKL. Sequenced by immunoSEQ multiplex PCR; TCRdb stores in-frame clones only, minus some. This table has roughly 2,000,000 clones, roughly 95% appearing once. Worth noting for this clone: What it recognizes is unknown.

The sequence was collected from a man younger than 35 in good health. Some clones in this sample may be carry-over from other donors' samples. The chain couples TRBV4-1 to TRBJ2-3; possible D gene TRBD1, 6 bases. The source material was naive CD8+ T cells from PBMCs. Here the CDR3 reads CASSHKRGSLTDTQYF. CDR3 in DNA: TGCGCCAGCAGCCACAAAAGGGGGAGTCTTACAGATACGCAGTATTTT.